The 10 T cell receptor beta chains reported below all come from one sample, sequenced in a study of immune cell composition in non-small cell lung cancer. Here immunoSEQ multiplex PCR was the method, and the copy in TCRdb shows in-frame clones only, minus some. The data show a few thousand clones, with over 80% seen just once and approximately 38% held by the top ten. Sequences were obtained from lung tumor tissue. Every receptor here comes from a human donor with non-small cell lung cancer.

The CDR3 nucleotides read TGTGCCAGTAGTGGTAGCGGGGAGAACACCGGGGAGCTGTTTTTT. This sequence encodes CASSGSGENTGELFF. This rearrangement joins TRBV19 to TRBJ2-2, with 8 bases matching TRBD2. The CDR3 contains 15 residues. Trimming took 5 bases from V and 1 from J; bases not matched to a gene: 3. CDR1 LNHDA and CDR2 SQIVND come from the germline V gene (reference sequence). Full variable domain (rest looked up from reference TRBV19 and TRBJ2-2): DGGITQSPKYLFRKEGQNVTLSCEQNLNHDAMYWYRQDPGQGLRLIYYSQIVNDFQKGDIAEGYSVSREKKESFPLTVTSAQKNPTAFYLCASSGSGENTGELFFGEGSRLTVL.

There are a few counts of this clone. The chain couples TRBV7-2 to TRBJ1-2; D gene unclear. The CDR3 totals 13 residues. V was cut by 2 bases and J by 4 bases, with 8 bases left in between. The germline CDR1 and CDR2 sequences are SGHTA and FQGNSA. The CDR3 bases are TGTGCCAGCAGCTTAACATACCTCTATGGCTACACCTTC. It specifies CASSLTYLYGYTF.

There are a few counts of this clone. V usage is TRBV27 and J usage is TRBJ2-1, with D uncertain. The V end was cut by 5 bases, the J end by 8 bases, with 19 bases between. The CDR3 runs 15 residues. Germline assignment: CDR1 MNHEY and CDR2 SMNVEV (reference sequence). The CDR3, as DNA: TGTGCCAGCAGTCCTTATCTCGGCGGAGTCGATGAGCAGTTCTTC. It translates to CASSPYLGGVDEQFF.

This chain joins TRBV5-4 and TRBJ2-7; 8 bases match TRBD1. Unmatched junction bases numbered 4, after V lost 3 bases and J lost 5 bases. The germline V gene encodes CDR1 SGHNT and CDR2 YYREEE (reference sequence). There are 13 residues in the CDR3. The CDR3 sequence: CASSSMDRDEQYF. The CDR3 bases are TGTGCCAGCAGCTCTATGGACAGGGACGAGCAGTACTTC.

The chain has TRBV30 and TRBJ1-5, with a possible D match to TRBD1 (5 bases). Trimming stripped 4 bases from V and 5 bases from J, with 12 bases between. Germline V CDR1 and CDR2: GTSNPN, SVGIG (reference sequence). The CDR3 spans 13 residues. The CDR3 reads CAWTGQADQPQHF. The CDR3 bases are TGTGCCTGGACAGGGCAGGCCGATCAGCCCCAGCATTTT.

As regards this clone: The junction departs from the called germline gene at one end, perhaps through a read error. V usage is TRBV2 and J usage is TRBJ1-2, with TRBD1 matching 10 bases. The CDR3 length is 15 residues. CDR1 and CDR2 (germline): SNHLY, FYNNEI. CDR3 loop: CASSPGQGSYYSYTF. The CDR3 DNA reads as TGTGCCAGCAGTCCGGGACAGGGGTCTTACTATAGCTACACCTTC.

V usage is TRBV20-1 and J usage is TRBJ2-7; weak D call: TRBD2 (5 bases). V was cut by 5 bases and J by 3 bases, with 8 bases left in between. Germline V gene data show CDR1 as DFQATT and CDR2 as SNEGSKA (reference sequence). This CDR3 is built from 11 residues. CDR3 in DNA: TGCAGTGCTCAGAGGGACTACGAGCAGTACTTC. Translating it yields CSAQRDYEQYF.

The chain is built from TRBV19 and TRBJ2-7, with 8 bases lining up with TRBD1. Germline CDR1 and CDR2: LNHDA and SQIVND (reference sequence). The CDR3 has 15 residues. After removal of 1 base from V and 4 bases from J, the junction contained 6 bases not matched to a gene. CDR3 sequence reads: CASSIAGTGAYEQYF. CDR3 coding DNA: TGTGCCAGTAGTATAGCCGGGACAGGAGCTTACGAGCAGTACTTC.

This chain's CDR3 is CASSPDGQGGYGYTF. The CDR3 bases are TGTGCCAGCTCACCAGACGGACAGGGTGGCTATGGCTACACCTTC. The V gene is TRBV18, the J gene TRBJ1-2; 8 bases are a match to TRBD1. Germline V gene lookup returns CDR1 KGHSH and CDR2 LQKENI. Germline trimming cut 2 bases from V and 4 bases from J; bases unmatched to any gene: 6. This CDR3 region has 15 residues.

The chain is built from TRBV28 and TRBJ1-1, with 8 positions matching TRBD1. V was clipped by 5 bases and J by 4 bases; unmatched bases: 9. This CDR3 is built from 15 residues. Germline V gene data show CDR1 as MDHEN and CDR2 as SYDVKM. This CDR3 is CASSLLGQGFTEAFF. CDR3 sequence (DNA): TGTGCCAGCAGTCTCCTAGGACAGGGCTTCACTGAAGCTTTCTTT.